This T cell receptor beta chain is from a study of blood T cell repertoires in COVID-19. Germline trimming cut 1 base from V and 5 bases from J; bases unmatched to any gene: 11. The CDR3 totals 19 residues. CDR1 and CDR2 (germline): SGHAT, FQNNGV. In the authors' workflow: From reference gene primer amplification, estimates of nucleated cell counts were derived. Clones were read by immunoSEQ multiplex PCR, and TCRdb kept only the in-frame ones, dropping some. The DNA gave D and trimming, while V, J and clone size come from that table. The sample gives some 250,000 clones, 85% to 90% of which show up once; over 7.5% is in the top ten. In assigning cohorts, the study relied on participant-reported clinical history.

V and J are TRBV11-2 and TRBJ2-2, with 12 bases identical to TRBD2. The clonotype originates from a man aged 35-49 years who had recovered from COVID-19. Sequencing was performed on PBMCs or T cells enriched from blood (not recorded which). CDR3 in DNA: TGTGCCAGCAGCTTAGTCCTAGCGGGGGGGGACGCTCGGACCGGGGAGCTGTTTTTT. It is translated as CASSLVLAGGDARTGELFF.